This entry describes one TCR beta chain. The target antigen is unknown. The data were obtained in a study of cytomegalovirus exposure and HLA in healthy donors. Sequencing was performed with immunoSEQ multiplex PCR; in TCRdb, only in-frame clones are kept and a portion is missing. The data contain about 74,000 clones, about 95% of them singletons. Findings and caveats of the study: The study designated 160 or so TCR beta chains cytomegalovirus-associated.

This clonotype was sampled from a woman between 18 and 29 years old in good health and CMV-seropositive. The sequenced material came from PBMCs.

CDR3 region: CASSAGHNEQFF. CDR3 nucleotide sequence: TGTGCCAGCTCTGCAGGCCACAATGAGCAGTTCTTC. The rearrangement joins TRBV2 to TRBJ2-1; D remains unclear. This CDR3 spans 12 amino acids. Germline V CDR1 and CDR2: SNHLY, FYNNEI. Trimming took off 8 bases at V and 5 bases at J, with 10 bases between the two ends. Full variable domain (rest looked up from reference TRBV2 and TRBJ2-1): EPEVTQTPSHQVTQMGQEVILRCVPISNHLYFYWYRQILGQKVEFLVSFYNNEISEKSEIFDDQFSVERPDGSNFTLKIRSTKLEDSAMYFCASSAGHNEQFFGPGTRLTVL.